This T cell receptor (beta chain) emerged from a study of shared T cell receptors in the human thymus. Germline V CDR1 and CDR2: LNHNV, YYDKDF (reference sequence). The ends lost 2 bases at V and 4 bases at J; junction bases unmatched: 14. This CDR3 spans 19 amino acids. Sequencing used immunoSEQ multiplex PCR; TCRdb keeps in-frame clones, though not all of them. The sample contains hundreds of thousands of clones, about four fifths of which appear only once. This sample also appeared in a second study, on human thymus T cells. As reported in that work: Thymus pieces cut out during corrective heart surgery were the tissue that was used. V and J genes seemed to be used with bias in thymic and blood repertoires.

This clonotype was sampled from a boy under two years old with a congenital heart defect. Specimen: thymocytes. The gene calls are TRBV15 and TRBJ2-1; 10 nucleotides align to TRBD2. CDR3 coding DNA: TGTGCCACCAGCAGACAGGTTATGGCTAGCGGGAGACTATACAATGAGCAGTTCTTC. It codes for CATSRQVMASGRLYNEQFF.